Detailed here is one T cell receptor beta chain. The antigen is unknown. V lost 1 base and J 11 bases, leaving 21 bases between the germline ends. The CDR3 is made up of 17 amino acids. Looked up from germline, CDR1 is LGHNA and CDR2 is YNFKEQ. The sample is drawn from a study of T cell therapy after organ transplantation. Study context: Expansion used a peptide pool of 30 HLA class I and II CMV epitopes.

Method: immunoSEQ multiplex PCR; TCRdb's copy keeps in-frame clones and lacks some. Among about 50,000 clones listed, around 93% were seen once. The study, taken as a whole, reports: Nonresponders had marked pretherapy clonal expansions and little post-therapy change.

The chain recombines TRBV4-2 with TRBJ1-6, with D possibly TRBD1 on 5 matching bases. The sequence was obtained from a human patient who had received a solid organ transplant and had CMV disease. Material: CD8+ T cells from blood, obtained before autologous CMV-specific T cell therapy. In nucleotides, the CDR3 is TGTGCCAGCAGCCAAGGGGGGGGGATAGACGCGGTCCCACCCCTCCACTTT. It yields the protein CASSQGGGIDAVPPLHF.